These 5 T cell receptor beta chains share one sample of origin, sequenced in a study of shared clonotypes between healthy human individuals. Terminally differentiated effector memory CD45RA+ cells were excluded by CCR7 positive selection of CD45RO-negative cells. Sequencing used immunoSEQ multiplex PCR; TCRdb keeps in-frame clones, though not all of them. Among around 2,000,000 clones listed, approximately 94% were seen once. The source material was naive CD8+ T cells from PBMCs. The receptors were sampled from a man in his late teens or twenties in good health. Some clones in this sample may be carry-over from other donors' samples.

The CDR3 bases are TGTGCCAGCAGTCCAGCCCCAGGGGCCTATGGCTACACCTTC. Its protein is CASSPAPGAYGYTF. This sequence joins TRBV27 and TRBJ1-2; D is perhaps TRBD1 (6 bases). Trimming took 5 bases from V and 4 from J, leaving 14 bases between them. Germline V lookup: CDR1 MNHEY, CDR2 SMNVEV (reference sequence). This CDR3 has 14 amino acids.

The CDR3 nucleotides read TGTGCCAGCAGTGGTCCTCACAGGGTGGATCAGCCCCAGCATTTT. It encodes CASSGPHRVDQPQHF. V is TRBV28 and J is TRBJ1-5; tentative D call: TRBD1 (6 bases). The V end lost 5 bases, the J end lost 5 bases, and 16 bases lay between the germline ends. The CDR3 consists of 15 residues. Germline CDR1 is MDHEN and CDR2 is SYDVKM. Together with reference TRBV28 and TRBJ1-5, the CDR3 gives the full variable domain: DVKVTQSSRYLVKRTGEKVFLECVQDMDHENMFWYRQDPGLGLRLIYFSYDVKMKEKGDIPEGYSVSREKKERFSLILESASTNQTSMYLCASSGPHRVDQPQHFGDGTRLSIL.

V usage is TRBV19 and J usage is TRBJ2-1; 7 bases are shared with TRBD1. V lost 3 bases and J lost 5; bases outside the gene matches: 10. CDR1 and CDR2 (germline): LNHDA, SQIVND (reference sequence). This CDR3 spans 16 amino acids. The CDR3 DNA reads as TGTGCCAGTAGTATCGGCCGACAGGGCCTAGACAATGAGCAGTTCTTC. Its translation is CASSIGRQGLDNEQFF.

The V and J genes are TRBV27 and TRBJ1-2, with D possibly matching TRBD1 (5 bases). The CDR3 contains 15 residues. V gave up 0 bases and J gave up 2 bases, with 10 bases separating them. Germline CDR1 MNHEY, CDR2 SMNVEV (reference sequence). This CDR3 is CASSLSFWGNYGYTF. CDR3 nucleotide sequence: TGTGCCAGCAGTTTATCGTTTTGGGGGAACTATGGCTACACCTTC.

The chain recombines TRBV5-1 with TRBJ2-5; D remains ambiguous. V was pared by 5 bases and J by 5 bases, with 22 bases between. There are 16 residues in the CDR3. From germline, CDR1 is SGHRS and CDR2 YFSETQ. In DNA form, the CDR3 reads TGCGCCAGCAGGGACCCGGAGAGAGGACGGTGGGAGACCCAGTACTTC. Translated: CASRDPERGRWETQYF. The complete variable domain, with remaining parts taken from reference TRBV5-1 and TRBJ2-5, reads KAGVTQTPRYLIKTRGQQVTLSCSPISGHRSVSWYQQTPGQGLQFLFEYFSETQRNKGNFPGRFSGRQFSNSRSEMNVSTLELGDSALYLCASRDPERGRWETQYFGPGTRLLVL.